What follows are 10 T cell receptor beta chains derived from one specimen sequenced in a study of OX40 agonist ivuxolimab in advanced cancers. Generated by immunoSEQ multiplex PCR, the TCRdb table keeps only in-frame clones and is missing some. Altogether tens of thousands of clones are present, around 86% being singletons, with the ten largest covering about 2.6%. The input for sequencing was CD4+ or CD8+ T cells sorted from blood, taken in a trial of the OX40 agonist ivuxolimab. The receptors here all came from an adult with an advanced solid tumor such as melanoma, head and neck, liver or kidney cancer.

The chain recombines TRBV6-1 with TRBJ1-3; D perhaps matches TRBD1 (5 bases). This CDR3 has 16 amino acids. The germline gives CDR1 MNHNS, CDR2 SASEGT. Trimming left V 2 bases short and J 3 bases short, with 14 bases between. As DNA, the CDR3 is TGTGCCAGCAGTGAAAAAGGGGCCCCCGGTGGAAACACCATATATTTT. Residues: CASSEKGAPGGNTIYF.

The gene calls are TRBV11-2 and TRBJ2-5, with 7 positions matching TRBD1. This CDR3 has 15 amino acids. V shed 0 bases, J shed 3 bases, and the junction held 4 bases outside the gene matches. Germline V gene sequence: CDR1 SGHAT, CDR2 FQNNGV. CDR3 nucleotide sequence: TGTGCCAGCAGCTTAGATAGCAGGGGGAAAGAGACCCAGTACTTC. It is translated as CASSLDSRGKETQYF. The variable domain in full, completed from reference TRBV11-2 and TRBJ2-5, reads EAGVAQSPRYKIIEKRQSVAFWCNPISGHATLYWYQQILGQGPKLLIQFQNNGVVDDSQLPKDRFSAERLKGVDSTLKIQPAKLEDSAVYLCASSLDSRGKETQYFGPGTRLLVL.

Worth noting for this clone: The same CDR3 can be traced to other DNA sequences in this sample. V gene TRBV28 combines with J gene TRBJ2-2; perhaps TRBD1 as D (6 bases). The germline CDR1 and CDR2 sequences are MDHEN and SYDVKM. The CDR3 loop spans 14 amino acids. V was cut by 5 bases and J by 2 bases, with 9 bases left in between. The CDR3 nucleotides are TGTGCCAGCAGTCTGGGACAAAACACCGGGGAGCTGTTTTTT. Amino acid sequence: CASSLGQNTGELFF.

This clone was seen a few times. The chain couples TRBV30 to TRBJ1-1, with TRBD1 as a possible D gene (6 bases). The CDR3 runs to 13 residues. Germline values: CDR1 GTSNPN, CDR2 SVGIG (reference sequence). Trimming took 4 bases from V and 1 from J, leaving 10 bases between them. The CDR3 nucleotides are TGTGCCTGGACGGGCAGGGGGAACACTGAAGCTTTCTTT. It is translated as CAWTGRGNTEAFF.

This chain connects TRBV7-6 to TRBJ2-1, with a tentative D call TRBD2 (6 bases). This CDR3 is 13 amino acids long. The V and J ends lost 3 bases and 15 bases respectively, with 18 bases between them. In germline, CDR1 is SGHVS, CDR2 FNYEAQ. CDR3 in amino acids: CASSFSPREPPFF. DNA for the CDR3: TGTGCCAGCAGCTTCTCCCCCCGGGAGCCCCCGTTCTTC.

This chain joins TRBV6-5 and TRBJ1-6; 10 bases match TRBD1. Germline CDR1 and CDR2: MNHEY and SVGAGI. The CDR3 has 14 residues. Unmatched junction bases numbered 3, after V lost 6 bases and J lost 7 bases. CDR3: CASSPGQGNSPLHF. The DNA of the CDR3 is TGTGCCAGCAGCCCGGGACAGGGGAATTCACCCCTCCACTTT.

The sample holds a few counts of this clone. This sequence joins TRBV12-5 and TRBJ2-5; 9 bases are shared with TRBD1. Germline CDR1 LGHNT, CDR2 FRNRAP. Germline trimming cut 6 bases from V and 1 base from J; bases unmatched to any gene: 9. This CDR3 comprises 16 residues. The CDR3 DNA is TGTGCTAGTGGATCGGGGGGACAGGGTGGCCAAGAGACCCAGTACTTC. This codes for CASGSGGQGGQETQYF.

CDR3 in amino acids: CASRVDRSSYEQYF. CDR3 DNA sequence: TGTGCCAGCAGAGTGGACAGGAGCTCCTACGAGCAGTACTTC. V and J are TRBV6-5 and TRBJ2-7; TRBD1 agrees at 7 bases. Germline CDR1 MNHEY, CDR2 SVGAGI. CDR3 length: 14 amino acids. V shed 6 bases and J 0 bases; nucleotides not matched to a gene: 5.

This chain connects TRBV2 to TRBJ1-5; D possibly corresponds to TRBD1 (5 bases). CDR1 is SNHLY, CDR2 FYNNEI, per germline. The CDR3 contains 14 residues. Trimming took 2 bases from V and 6 from J, leaving 11 bases between them. In DNA form, the CDR3 reads TGTGCCAGCAGTGAACACGGGGCTTCTCAGCCCCAGCATTTT. Translation gives CASSEHGASQPQHF.

V usage is TRBV6-1 and J usage is TRBJ1-2; D remains unclear. Trimming took off 4 bases at V and 2 bases at J, with 8 bases between the two ends. The germline V gene has CDR1 MNHNS and CDR2 SASEGT. This CDR3 is 13 amino acids long. Written as DNA, the CDR3 is TGTGCCAGCAGTGCGGACGGGAACTATGGCTACACCTTC. As protein: CASSADGNYGYTF.